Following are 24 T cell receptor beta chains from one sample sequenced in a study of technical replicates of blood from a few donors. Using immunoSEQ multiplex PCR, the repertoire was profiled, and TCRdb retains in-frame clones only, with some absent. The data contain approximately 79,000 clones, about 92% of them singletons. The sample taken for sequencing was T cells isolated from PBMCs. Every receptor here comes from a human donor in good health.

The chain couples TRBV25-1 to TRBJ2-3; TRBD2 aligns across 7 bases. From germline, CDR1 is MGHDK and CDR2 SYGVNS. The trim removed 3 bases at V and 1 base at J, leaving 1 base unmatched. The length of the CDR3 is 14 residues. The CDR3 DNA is TGTGCCAGCAGTGATACTAGCGGCACAGATACGCAGTATTTT. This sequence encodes CASSDTSGTDTQYF.

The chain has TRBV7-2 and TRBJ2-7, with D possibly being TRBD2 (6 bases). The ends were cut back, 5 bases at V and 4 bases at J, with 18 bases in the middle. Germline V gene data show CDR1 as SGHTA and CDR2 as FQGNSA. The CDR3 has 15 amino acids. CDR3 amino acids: CASSPASGTQYEQYF. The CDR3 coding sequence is TGTGCCAGCAGCCCAGCCTCCGGGACTCAATACGAGCAGTACTTC. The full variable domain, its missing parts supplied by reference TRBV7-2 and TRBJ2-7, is GAGVSQSPSNKVTEKGKDVELRCDPISGHTALYWYRQSLGQGLEFLIYFQGNSAPDKSGLPSDRFSAERTGGSVSTLTIQRTQQEDSAVYLCASSPASGTQYEQYFGPGTRLTVT.

CDR3 coding DNA: TGTGCCAGCAGCTTGGAGCCGTCAGGCTTCTCCTACGAGCAGTACTTC. It codes for CASSLEPSGFSYEQYF. V is TRBV5-4 and J is TRBJ2-7; D is undetermined. The CDR3 is 16 amino acids. Per the germline V gene, CDR1 is SGHNT and CDR2 is YYREEE (reference sequence). Trimming shortened V by 0 bases and J by 0 bases, and 13 bases separated the two germline ends.

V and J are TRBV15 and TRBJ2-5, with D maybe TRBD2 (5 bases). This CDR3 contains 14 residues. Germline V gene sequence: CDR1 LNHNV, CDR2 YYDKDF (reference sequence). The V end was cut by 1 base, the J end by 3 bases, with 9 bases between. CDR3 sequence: CATSRGAREETQYF. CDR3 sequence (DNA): TGTGCCACCAGCAGAGGGGCGAGGGAAGAGACCCAGTACTTC.

The CDR3 here is CASSLETGGDEQYF. For the CDR3, the DNA is TGTGCCAGCAGCTTAGAGACAGGGGGTGACGAGCAGTACTTC. This chain joins TRBV7-9 and TRBJ2-7, with TRBD1 matching over 9 bases. Unmatched junction bases numbered 3, after V lost 1 base and J lost 5 bases. The germline CDR1 and CDR2 sequences are SEHNR and FQNEAQ (reference sequence). The CDR3 runs 14 residues.

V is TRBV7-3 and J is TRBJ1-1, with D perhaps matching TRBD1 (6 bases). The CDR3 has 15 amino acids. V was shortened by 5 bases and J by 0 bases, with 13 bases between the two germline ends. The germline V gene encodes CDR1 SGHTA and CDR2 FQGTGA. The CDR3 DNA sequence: TGTGCCAGCAGCCCCAATGGACAGTTGAACACTGAAGCTTTCTTT. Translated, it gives CASSPNGQLNTEAFF.

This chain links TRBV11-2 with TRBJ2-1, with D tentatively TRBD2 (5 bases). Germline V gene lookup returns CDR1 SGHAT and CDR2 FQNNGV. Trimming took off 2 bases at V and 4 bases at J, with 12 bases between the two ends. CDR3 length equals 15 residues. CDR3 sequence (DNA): TGTGCCAGCAGCTTAATAGGACTGCTTTACAATGAGCAGTTCTTC. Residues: CASSLIGLLYNEQFF.

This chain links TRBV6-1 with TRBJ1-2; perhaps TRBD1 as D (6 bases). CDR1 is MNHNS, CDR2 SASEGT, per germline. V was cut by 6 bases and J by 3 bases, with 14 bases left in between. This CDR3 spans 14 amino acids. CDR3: CASRVQGFDYGYTF. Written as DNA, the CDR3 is TGTGCCAGCAGAGTACAGGGCTTCGACTATGGCTACACCTTC.

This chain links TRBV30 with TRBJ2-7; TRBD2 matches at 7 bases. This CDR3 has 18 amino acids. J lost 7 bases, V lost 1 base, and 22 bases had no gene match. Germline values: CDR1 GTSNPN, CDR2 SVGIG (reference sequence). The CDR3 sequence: CAWSAHSLVGGRRGEQYF. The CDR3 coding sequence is TGTGCCTGGAGTGCTCACTCCCTAGTCGGCGGGAGACGAGGGGAGCAGTACTTC.

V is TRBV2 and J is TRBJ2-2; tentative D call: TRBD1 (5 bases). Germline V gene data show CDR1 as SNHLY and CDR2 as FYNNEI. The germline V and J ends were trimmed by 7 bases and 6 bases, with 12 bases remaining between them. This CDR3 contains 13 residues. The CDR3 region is CASNTQGPGELFF. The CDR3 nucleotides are TGTGCCAGCAACACTCAGGGTCCCGGGGAGCTGTTTTTT. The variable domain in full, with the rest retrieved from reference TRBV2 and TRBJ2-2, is EPEVTQTPSHQVTQMGQEVILRCVPISNHLYFYWYRQILGQKVEFLVSFYNNEISEKSEIFDDQFSVERPDGSNFTLKIRSTKLEDSAMYFCASNTQGPGELFFGEGSRLTVL.

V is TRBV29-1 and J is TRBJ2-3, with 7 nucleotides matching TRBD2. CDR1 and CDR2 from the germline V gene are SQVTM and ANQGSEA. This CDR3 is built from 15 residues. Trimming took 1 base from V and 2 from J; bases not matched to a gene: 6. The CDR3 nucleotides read TGCAGCGTTGAAGGGGGGGGAAGGTCCACAGATACGCAGTATTTT. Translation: CSVEGGGRSTDTQYF.

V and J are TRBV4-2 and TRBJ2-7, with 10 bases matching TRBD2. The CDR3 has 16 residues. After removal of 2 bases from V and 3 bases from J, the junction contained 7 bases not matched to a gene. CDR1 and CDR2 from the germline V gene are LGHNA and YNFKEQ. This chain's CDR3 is CASSQYLAGEFYEQYF. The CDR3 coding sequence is TGTGCCAGCAGCCAATACCTAGCGGGAGAATTCTACGAGCAGTACTTC.

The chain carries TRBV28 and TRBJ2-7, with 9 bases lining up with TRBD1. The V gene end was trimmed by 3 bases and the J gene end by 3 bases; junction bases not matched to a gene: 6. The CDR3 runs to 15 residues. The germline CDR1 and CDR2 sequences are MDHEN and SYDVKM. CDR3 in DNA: TGTGCCAGCAGTTTCCCCGGGACAGGGAACTACGAGCAGTACTTC. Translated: CASSFPGTGNYEQYF.

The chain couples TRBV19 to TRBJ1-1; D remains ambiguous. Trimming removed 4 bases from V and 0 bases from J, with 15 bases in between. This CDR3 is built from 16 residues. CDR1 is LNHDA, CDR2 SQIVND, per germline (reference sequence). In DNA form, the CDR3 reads TGTGCCAGTAGTAATCCCTTGGGCGGGATGAACACTGAAGCTTTCTTT. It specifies CASSNPLGGMNTEAFF.

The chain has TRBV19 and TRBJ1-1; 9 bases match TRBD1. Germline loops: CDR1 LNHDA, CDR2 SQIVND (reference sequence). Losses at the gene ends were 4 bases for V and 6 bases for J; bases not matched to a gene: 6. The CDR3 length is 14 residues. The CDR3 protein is CASSREQGAAEAFF. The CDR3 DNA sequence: TGTGCCAGTAGTAGAGAACAGGGGGCGGCTGAAGCTTTCTTT.

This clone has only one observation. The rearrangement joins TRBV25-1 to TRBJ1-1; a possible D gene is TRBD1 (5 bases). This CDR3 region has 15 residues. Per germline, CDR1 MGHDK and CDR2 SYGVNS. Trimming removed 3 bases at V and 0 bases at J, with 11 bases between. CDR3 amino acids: CASSDPGEMNTEAFF. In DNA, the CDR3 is TGTGCCAGCAGTGATCCGGGGGAAATGAACACTGAAGCTTTCTTT.

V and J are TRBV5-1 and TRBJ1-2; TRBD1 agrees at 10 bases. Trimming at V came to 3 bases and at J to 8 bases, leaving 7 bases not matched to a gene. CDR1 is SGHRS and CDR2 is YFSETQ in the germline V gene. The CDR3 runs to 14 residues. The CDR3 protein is CASSSDRGILGYTF. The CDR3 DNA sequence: TGCGCCAGCAGCTCGGACAGGGGGATTTTGGGCTACACCTTC.

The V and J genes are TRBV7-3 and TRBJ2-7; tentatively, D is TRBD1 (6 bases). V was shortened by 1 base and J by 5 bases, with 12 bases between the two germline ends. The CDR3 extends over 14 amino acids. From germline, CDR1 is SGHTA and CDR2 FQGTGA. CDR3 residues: CASSLMQGSNEQYF. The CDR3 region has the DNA TGTGCCAGCAGCTTAATGCAGGGGTCTAACGAGCAGTACTTC.

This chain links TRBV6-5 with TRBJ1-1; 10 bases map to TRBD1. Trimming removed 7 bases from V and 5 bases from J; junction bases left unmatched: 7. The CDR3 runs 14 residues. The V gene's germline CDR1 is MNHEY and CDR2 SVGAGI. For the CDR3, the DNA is TGTGCCAGCAAAACGGGACAGGGGTGGACTGAAGCTTTCTTT. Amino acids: CASKTGQGWTEAFF.

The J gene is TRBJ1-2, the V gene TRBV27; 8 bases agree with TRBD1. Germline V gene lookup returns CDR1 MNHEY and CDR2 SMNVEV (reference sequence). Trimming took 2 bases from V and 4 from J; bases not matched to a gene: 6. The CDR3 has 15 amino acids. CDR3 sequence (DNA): TGTGCCAGCAGTTTAGTGGGGACAGGCGTCTATGGCTACACCTTC. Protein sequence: CASSLVGTGVYGYTF.

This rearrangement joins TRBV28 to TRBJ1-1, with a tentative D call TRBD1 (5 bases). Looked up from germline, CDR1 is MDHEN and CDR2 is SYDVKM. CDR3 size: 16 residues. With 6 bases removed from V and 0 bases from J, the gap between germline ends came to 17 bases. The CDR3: CASSPPPRVLNTEAFF. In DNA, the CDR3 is TGTGCCAGCAGCCCTCCCCCCAGGGTCCTGAACACTGAAGCTTTCTTT.

The CDR3 here is CASSPTSGGNTGELFF. The CDR3 DNA reads as TGTGCCAGCAGCCCCACTAGCGGGGGTAACACCGGGGAGCTGTTTTTT. The chain combines TRBV7-9 with TRBJ2-2, with 11 bases matching TRBD2. The V segment lost 5 bases and the J segment 2 bases; nucleotides outside the gene matches: 4. The CDR3 contains 16 residues. Germline V CDR1 and CDR2: SEHNR, FQNEAQ (reference sequence).

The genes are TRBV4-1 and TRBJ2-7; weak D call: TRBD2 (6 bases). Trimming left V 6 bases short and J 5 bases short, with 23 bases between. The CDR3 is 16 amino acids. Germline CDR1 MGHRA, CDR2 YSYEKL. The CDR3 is CASRGGPTGVENEQYF. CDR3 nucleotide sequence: TGCGCCAGCAGGGGAGGCCCAACGGGGGTAGAGAACGAGCAGTACTTC.

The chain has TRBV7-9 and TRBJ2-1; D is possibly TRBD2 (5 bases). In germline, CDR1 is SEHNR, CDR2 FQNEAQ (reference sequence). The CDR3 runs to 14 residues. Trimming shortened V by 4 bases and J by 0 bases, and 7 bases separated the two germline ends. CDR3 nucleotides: TGTGCCAGCAGCTCCGGAGGCTCCTACAATGAGCAGTTCTTC. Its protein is CASSSGGSYNEQFF.